This T cell receptor (beta chain) was recorded in a study of shared clonotypes between healthy human individuals (TCRdb year 2020). Study-level background: The cohort included three men and two women between 18 and 49 years of age. For each donor, CD4 naive and CD4 memory were each given three plates, CD8 naive was given two plates, and CD8 memory was given one plate. Blood TCR repertoires of five healthy adults were deeply sequenced to estimate repertoire size and the extent of clonotype sharing between individuals. Different laboratories and diverse techniques were used to prepare libraries and sequence TCR repertoires, to increase sequencing depth and limit assay-specific biases. Leukapheresis yielded between about 0.85 and 9.5 billion PBMCs per donor. Broader findings and caveats from the paper: Across four donors, 5% to 6% of naive CD4, 3.5% of naive CD8, 2% to 2.5% of memory CD4, and roughly 0.41% of memory CD8 clonotypes were shared. Because the study included only a small number of donors, the genetic and exposure-history diversity represented was limited. Only blood was sampled, and tissue TCR repertoires likely differ from those in blood. Rarefaction of sorted-subset datasets indicated incomplete sequencing despite the large sequencing depth. Estimated clonotype richness was generally larger for naive than for memory subsets. Compared with non-shared clonotypes, the clonotypes found in all four sorted-subset donors had higher generation probabilities. Pairwise subsampling indicated that sequencing depth was expected to affect the degree of clonotype sharing among donors.

Using the deep immunoSEQ assay, TCR CDR3 regions were amplified from genomic DNA by multiplex PCR. Extracted genomic DNA from each cell subset was distributed evenly across all wells of several immunoSEQ 96-well plates, and each plate was treated as a replicate. For sorted subsets, 200 to 250 ng of genomic DNA, equivalent to some 30,000 T cell genomes, went into each replicate PCR. Purified libraries were quantified with a Qubit 3.0 fluorometer, sized on a Bioanalyzer 2100, and re-quantified with the KAPA Library Quantification kit. Every immunoSEQ 96-well plate was sequenced on a dedicated single-read 150-cycle Illumina NextSeq 550 flow cell. The published analysis was carried out like this. The immunoSEQ output contained only junctional sequences without quality scores, so filtering could not match that applied to full-length reads. To assign V/J genes and CDR3, sequences were annotated against IMGT germline references using PyIR, a Python wrapper for IgBLAST v1.9. Reads were filtered out if the reads had weak V/J assignments (E-value above 1e-6), no CDR3, stop codons, out-of-frame junctions, or ambiguous translated residues. V3J clonotypes were defined by identical inferred V gene, J gene, and CDR3 amino acid sequence. The percentage overlap between two repertoires was calculated by dividing the number of shared unique clonotypes by the size of the smaller repertoire. Three approaches were used to assess repertoire richness: RTK rarefaction, the Chao1 estimator, and Recon v2.1 estimates of unobserved clonotypes. For all TCRbeta clonotypes obtained by the gDNA method from several donors, generation probabilities were computed with OLGA. Sourced from immuneACCESS, this table was stored by TCRdb with only in-frame sequences that have V and J called. A share of the clones is absent; for the studies checked, an unresolved V gene accounts for under half, and the remainder has no known explanation. V and J calls and clone size come straight from that table; D and trimming were deduced from the DNA. Present in this sample are 2 million to 2.5 million clones, under 95% of which were seen just once. The ten top clones hold about 1.8% of the sample.

Remarks on this clone: No cognate antigen has been identified for it. Base quality data are lacking; no much larger clone is found one base away.

For the CD8 naive samples, CD45RO-negative cells were positively selected for CCR7, yielding a CD45RA+CCR7+ population from which TemRA cells were excluded. The donors were healthy, HIV-negative adults who had no recently reported acute infections or vaccinations. Every donor was a Caucasian adult living in Nashville, Tennessee, USA. After blood collection by leukapheresis, PBMCs were isolated using Ficoll-Histopaque density gradient centrifugation and then cryopreserved in the vapor phase of liquid nitrogen. Analytical flow cytometry was used to check the purity and quantity of every magnetically sorted T cell population. From each sorted fraction, genomic DNA was isolated and quantified by UV absorbance on a Nanodrop 2000c. Compared with germline, V lacks 6 bases and J lacks 7 bases; bases without a gene match: 4. Including the terminal cysteine and phenylalanine, the CDR3 comprises 13 residues. Left in the record is the CDR3 DNA by itself, 39 bases read in frame from the first base. The germline V gene yields SGDLS for CDR1 and YYNGEE for CDR2.

The sequence was obtained from a young man in good health. Some clones in this sample may be carry-over from other donors' samples. The sequencing input was naive CD8+ T cells from PBMCs. The cell subset or site tag for this specimen amounts to: CD45RA+CCR7+. Recombination joined TRBV9 with TRBJ2-1, and TRBD2 aligns with 10 junction nucleotides. The CDR3 sequence is CASTAGGMNEQFF. DNA sequence: TGTGCCAGCACAGCGGGAGGGATGAATGAGCAGTTCTTC. Full variable domain (CDR3 extended with the reference TRBV9 and TRBJ2-1 proteins): DSGVTQTPKHLITATGQRVTLRCSPRSGDLSVYWYQQSLDQGLQFLIQYYNGEERAKGNILERFSAQQFPDLHSELNLSSLELGDSALYFCASTAGGMNEQFFGPGTRLTVL.